The sequence of this T cell receptor (beta chain) was determined in a study of T-cell memory formation after mild COVID-19. This clonotype was seen a handful of times. A single record per CDR3 protein comes from TCRdb applying MiXCR to the 5' RACE reads. The table includes 300,000 to 350,000 distinct CDR3 sequences, 19% detected once. V lost 5 bases and J 15 bases, leaving 18 bases between the germline ends. Germline CDR1 SGHTA, CDR2 FQGNSA. The CDR3 spans 12 residues. This clonotype originated in a man between 18 and 29 years old who had mild COVID-19 (a few samples of this study predate the infection). Cell type and time point are not known. The sample comprised PBMCs or a T cell subset sorted from them (not recorded which). The J gene is TRBJ2-3, the V gene TRBV7-2; possibly TRBD2 for D (8 bases). CDR3 DNA: TGTGCCAGCAGCCCACAGGGGATAGCGGGATATTTT. Its translation: CASSPQGIAGYF.